This TCR beta chain was sequenced in a study of tumor-infiltrating lymphocytes in primary liver carcinoma. In regard to this clonotype: A read error is likely, as this CDR3 ends without the conserved phenylalanine or tryptophan.

Co-extraction of both nucleic acids (RNA and DNA) used roughly 20-34 mg of unsorted bulk tissue. TCR beta cDNA was prepared out of roughly 490 ng total RNA by means of a constant-region primer. Slightly modified ARM-PCR with three nested multiplex PCR rounds yielded TCR beta libraries. TCRdb called the multiplex PCR reads again in MiXCR, with one record for every CDR3 protein. The table lists tens of thousands of distinct CDR3 sequences, more than 60% of them singletons. The source is a man aged 35 to 55 with primary liver carcinoma and hepatitis B virus infection. The specimen sequenced was tumor-adjacent normal liver tissue.

CDR3 nucleotides: TGTGCCACCCGTGAGGCCGGGGAGCTGTTTGTT. Translation: CATREAGELFV. The rearrangement uses TRBV10-3 and TRBJ2-2; D uncertain. Germline lookup yields CDR1 ENHRY and CDR2 SYGVKD. V was cut by 10 bases and J by 6 bases, with 9 bases left in between. There are 11 residues in the CDR3.